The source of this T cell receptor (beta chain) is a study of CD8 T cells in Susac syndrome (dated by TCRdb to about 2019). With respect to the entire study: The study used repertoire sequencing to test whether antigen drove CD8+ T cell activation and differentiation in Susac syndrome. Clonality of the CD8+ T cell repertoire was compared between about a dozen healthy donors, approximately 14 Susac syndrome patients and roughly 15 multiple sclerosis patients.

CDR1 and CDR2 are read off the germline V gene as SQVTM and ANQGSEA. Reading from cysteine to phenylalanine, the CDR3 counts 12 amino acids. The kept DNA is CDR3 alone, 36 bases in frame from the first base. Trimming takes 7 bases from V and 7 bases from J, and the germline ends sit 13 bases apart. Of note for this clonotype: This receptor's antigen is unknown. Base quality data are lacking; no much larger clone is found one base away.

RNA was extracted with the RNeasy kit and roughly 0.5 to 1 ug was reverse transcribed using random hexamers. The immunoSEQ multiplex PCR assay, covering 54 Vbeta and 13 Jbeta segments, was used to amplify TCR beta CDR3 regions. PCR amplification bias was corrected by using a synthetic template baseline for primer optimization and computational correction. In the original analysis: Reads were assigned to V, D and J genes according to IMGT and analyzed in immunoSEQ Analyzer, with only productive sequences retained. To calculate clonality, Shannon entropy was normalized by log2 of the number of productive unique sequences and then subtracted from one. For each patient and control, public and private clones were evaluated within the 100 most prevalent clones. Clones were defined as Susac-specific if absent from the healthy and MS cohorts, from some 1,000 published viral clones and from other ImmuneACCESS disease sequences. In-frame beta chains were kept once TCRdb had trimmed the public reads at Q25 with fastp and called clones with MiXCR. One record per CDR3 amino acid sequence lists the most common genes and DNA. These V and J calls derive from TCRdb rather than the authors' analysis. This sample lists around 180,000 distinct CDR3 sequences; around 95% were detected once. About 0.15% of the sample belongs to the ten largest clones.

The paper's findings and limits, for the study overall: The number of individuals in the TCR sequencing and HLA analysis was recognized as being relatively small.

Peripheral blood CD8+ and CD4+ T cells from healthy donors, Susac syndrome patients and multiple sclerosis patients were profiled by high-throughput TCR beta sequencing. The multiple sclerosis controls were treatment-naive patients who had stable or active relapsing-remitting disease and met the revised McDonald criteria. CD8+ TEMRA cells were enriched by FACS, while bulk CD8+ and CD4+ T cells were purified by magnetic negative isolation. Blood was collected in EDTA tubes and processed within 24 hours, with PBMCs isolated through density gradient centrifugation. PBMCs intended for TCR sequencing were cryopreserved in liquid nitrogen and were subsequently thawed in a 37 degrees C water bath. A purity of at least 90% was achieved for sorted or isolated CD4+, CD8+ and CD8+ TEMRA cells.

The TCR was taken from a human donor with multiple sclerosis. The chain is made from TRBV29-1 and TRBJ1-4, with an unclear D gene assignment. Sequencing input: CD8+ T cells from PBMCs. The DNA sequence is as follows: TGCAGCGCGAACGGGTCCCGTGAAAAACTGTTTTTT. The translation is CSANGSREKLFF. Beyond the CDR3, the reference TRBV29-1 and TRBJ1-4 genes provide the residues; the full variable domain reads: SAVISQKPSRDICQRGTSLTIQCQVDSQVTMMFWYRQQPGQSLTLIATANQGSEATYESGFVIDKFPISRPNLTFSTLTVSNMSPEDSSIYLCSANGSREKLFFGSGTQLSVL.